The 6 T cell receptor beta chains below come from one sample, sequenced in a study of shared clonotypes between healthy human individuals. This table comes from immunoSEQ multiplex PCR, and its TCRdb copy is limited to in-frame clones, with some not included. In the table there are 600,000 to 750,000 clones, around 91% of which are singletons. Sequencing was done on a sample of memory CD8+ T cells from PBMCs. Subset defined: CD45RO+ cells pooled with CCR7-negative TemRA cells. These receptors were taken from a man in his late teens or twenties in good health. Some clones in this sample may be carry-over from other donors' samples.

The gene calls are TRBV7-2 and TRBJ2-5; 7 nucleotides line up with TRBD2. J gave up 2 bases and V 5 bases, and 11 bases lay outside the gene matches. CDR3 size: 16 residues. Germline V gene sequence: CDR1 SGHTA, CDR2 FQGNSA. Here the CDR3 DNA reads TGTGCCAGCAGCGCACGCCCGGGACTATTACAAGAGACCCAGTACTTC. Translated: CASSARPGLLQETQYF.

V is TRBV19 and J is TRBJ1-5; TRBD1 matches at 9 bases. The J segment lost 8 bases and the V segment lost 2 bases, leaving 10 bases of the junction unmatched. This CDR3 has 16 residues. Germline V gene lookup returns CDR1 LNHDA and CDR2 SQIVND (reference sequence). CDR3 amino acids: CASSIRPRTGDKPQHF. DNA for the CDR3: TGTGCCAGTAGTATACGTCCACGGACAGGGGATAAGCCCCAGCATTTT.

This chain connects TRBV19 to TRBJ2-7; D is possibly TRBD1 or TRBD2 (5 bases each). Trimming removed 4 bases at V and 2 bases at J, with 24 bases between. The CDR3 extends over 18 amino acids. CDR1 and CDR2 from the germline V gene are LNHDA and SQIVND (reference sequence). CDR3: CASSTWDGAATTAYEQYF. Written as DNA, the CDR3 is TGTGCCAGTAGTACTTGGGACGGGGCAGCTACAACCGCCTACGAGCAGTACTTC.

The CDR3 spells CASSPRDRDNSPLHF. For the CDR3, the DNA is TGTGCCAGCAGTCCACGGGACAGGGATAATTCACCCCTCCACTTT. J is TRBJ1-6 and V is TRBV6-1; 9 nucleotides align to TRBD1. J lost 5 bases, V lost 5 bases, and 4 bases had no gene match. Germline CDR1 MNHNS, CDR2 SASEGT. The CDR3 runs 15 residues.

As concerns this clone: At one of its ends the junction is not consistent with the germline gene, which may arise from a read error. The J gene is TRBJ2-3, the V gene TRBV29-1; D is unresolved. Germline V gene lookup returns CDR1 SQVTM and CDR2 ANQGSEA. This CDR3 region has 16 residues. The CDR3: CGVEDWRLGSTDTQYF. As DNA, the CDR3 is TGCGGCGTTGAAGATTGGCGCCTGGGCAGCACAGATACGCAGTATTTT.

The genes are TRBV10-2 and TRBJ2-7, with a weak D call TRBD2 (6 bases). Germline V gene sequence: CDR1 WSHSY, CDR2 SAAADI. The V and J ends lost 7 bases and 6 bases respectively, with 19 bases between them. The length of the CDR3 is 14 residues. DNA for the CDR3: TGCGCCAGCACCCCCAGACTAGAAGGTACCGAGCAGTACTTC. Translated, it gives CASTPRLEGTEQYF.